A selection of T cell receptor beta chains follows, all from one sample in a study of blood T cell repertoires in COVID-19. Clones were read by immunoSEQ multiplex PCR, and TCRdb kept only the in-frame ones, dropping some. This table has 45,000 to 65,000 clones, around 83% appearing once. Sequences were obtained from peripheral blood. The receptors come from a man at least 80 years old with active COVID-19. Both conserved end residues are part of each CDR3. Each record gives: J gene, D gene, CDR3 length, clone size, V gene, CDR3 protein, CDR3 DNA. A D gene is named only where the DNA matches it firmly. Only some rows state a clone size, as once, few, many or a class for expanded clones.

J gene: TRBJ2-3; D gene: TRBD2; CDR3 length: 17; clone size: -; V gene: TRBV19; CDR3 protein: CASSIGSPAGVTDTQYF; CDR3 DNA: TGTGCCAGTAGTATAGGGTCTCCAGCGGGAGTTACAGATACGCAGTATTTT
J gene: TRBJ1-2; D gene: TRBD1; CDR3 length: 15; clone size: -; V gene: TRBV14; CDR3 protein: CASSPQQGSGYGYTF; CDR3 DNA: TGTGCCAGCAGCCCACAACAGGGGTCGGGGTATGGCTACACCTTC
J gene: TRBJ1-5; D gene: TRBD1; CDR3 length: 16; clone size: -; V gene: TRBV20-1; CDR3 protein: CSASYGTGGGRSPQHF; CDR3 DNA: TGCAGTGCTAGTTATGGGACAGGCGGCGGGCGGTCTCCCCAGCATTTT
J gene: TRBJ1-2; D gene: -; CDR3 length: 13; clone size: -; V gene: TRBV7-8; CDR3 protein: CASSQTLNYGYTF; CDR3 DNA: TGTGCCAGCAGCCAAACTCTTAACTATGGCTACACCTTC
J gene: TRBJ2-7; D gene: TRBD2; CDR3 length: 17; clone size: -; V gene: TRBV15; CDR3 protein: CATSRDTPSGSRYEQYF; CDR3 DNA: TGTGCCACCAGCAGAGACACTCCTAGCGGGAGTAGGTACGAGCAGTACTTC
J gene: TRBJ1-1; D gene: -; CDR3 length: 14; clone size: -; V gene: TRBV15; CDR3 protein: CATSDSLVNTEAFF; CDR3 DNA: TGTGCCACCAGCGATTCGCTAGTGAACACTGAAGCTTTCTTT
J gene: TRBJ2-7; D gene: -; CDR3 length: 13; clone size: -; V gene: TRBV5-1; CDR3 protein: CASSTTSSYEQYF; CDR3 DNA: TGCGCCAGCAGCACGACTAGCTCCTACGAGCAGTACTTC
J gene: TRBJ2-2; D gene: TRBD1; CDR3 length: 15; clone size: -; V gene: TRBV5-8; CDR3 protein: CASSSTGGNTGELFF; CDR3 DNA: TGTGCCAGCAGCTCGACAGGGGGCAACACCGGGGAGCTGTTTTTT
J gene: TRBJ1-6; D gene: -; CDR3 length: 15; clone size: once; V gene: TRBV7-8; CDR3 protein: CASSSQGRNNSPLHF; CDR3 DNA: TGTGCCAGCAGCTCACAGGGACGGAATAATTCACCCCTCCACTTT
J gene: TRBJ1-2; D gene: TRBD1; CDR3 length: 17; clone size: -; V gene: TRBV30; CDR3 protein: CAWSRSSPGQAVYGYTF; CDR3 DNA: TGTGCCTGGAGCCGCTCTTCCCCGGGACAGGCAGTCTATGGCTACACCTTC
J gene: TRBJ2-1; D gene: TRBD2; CDR3 length: 14; clone size: -; V gene: TRBV30; CDR3 protein: CAWSISGSSNEQFF; CDR3 DNA: TGTGCCTGGAGTATTAGCGGGAGTTCCAATGAGCAGTTCTTC
J gene: TRBJ2-3; D gene: TRBD1; CDR3 length: 16; clone size: few; V gene: TRBV18; CDR3 protein: CASSPTGGVITDTQYF; CDR3 DNA: TGTGCCAGCTCACCCACAGGGGGCGTGATCACAGATACGCAGTATTTT
J gene: TRBJ2-3; D gene: TRBD2; CDR3 length: 15; clone size: -; V gene: TRBV28; CDR3 protein: CASNRRLAGVKAQYF; CDR3 DNA: TGTGCCAGCAACCGAAGGCTAGCGGGAGTGAAGGCGCAGTATTTT
J gene: TRBJ2-2; D gene: TRBD1; CDR3 length: 14; clone size: -; V gene: TRBV19; CDR3 protein: CASNLDRGTGELFF; CDR3 DNA: TGTGCCAGTAACTTGGACAGGGGGACCGGGGAGCTGTTTTTT
J gene: TRBJ2-1; D gene: TRBD2; CDR3 length: 17; clone size: -; V gene: TRBV27; CDR3 protein: CASSIKGLAVSYNEQFF; CDR3 DNA: TGTGCCAGCAGTATAAAGGGACTAGCGGTCTCCTACAATGAGCAGTTCTTC
J gene: TRBJ2-7; D gene: TRBD2; CDR3 length: 14; clone size: -; V gene: TRBV6-6; CDR3 protein: CASSKGLARRVQYF; CDR3 DNA: TGTGCCAGCAGCAAAGGACTAGCCAGACGGGTACAGTACTTC
J gene: TRBJ1-5; D gene: TRBD1; CDR3 length: 16; clone size: -; V gene: TRBV7-2; CDR3 protein: CASSHTGQHSNQPQHF; CDR3 DNA: TGTGCCAGCAGCCACACGGGACAGCATAGCAATCAGCCCCAGCATTTT
J gene: TRBJ1-2; D gene: TRBD1; CDR3 length: 15; clone size: -; V gene: TRBV6-6; CDR3 protein: CASSYGPGQYYGYTF; CDR3 DNA: TGTGCCAGCAGTTACGGTCCGGGACAGTACTATGGCTACACCTTC
J gene: TRBJ2-7; D gene: -; CDR3 length: 12; clone size: -; V gene: TRBV11-3; CDR3 protein: CASSPGTYEQYF; CDR3 DNA: TGTGCCAGCAGCCCCGGGACCTACGAGCAGTACTTC
J gene: TRBJ1-1; D gene: TRBD1; CDR3 length: 17; clone size: -; V gene: TRBV28; CDR3 protein: CASSFDPGQGHKTEAFF; CDR3 DNA: TGTGCCAGCAGTTTTGACCCGGGACAGGGCCACAAGACTGAAGCTTTCTTT